The 14 T cell receptor beta chains in this list originate from one sample, sequenced in a study of blood T cells in healthy people across ages. Next came a second PCR, run for about 6 to 12 cycles, which used a sample-barcoded 5' primer along with a J-beta primer mix. TCRdb analysed the 5' RACE reads with MiXCR anew, one entry per CDR3 protein. This sample has roughly 1,300,000 distinct CDR3 sequences, with 59% found just once. The sequenced material came from blood. The receptors derive from a man younger than 30 in good health.

This clonotype has just a few counts. V gene TRBV6-2 or TRBV6-3 combines with J gene TRBJ2-1; D is ambiguous. The J call may not be correct, given that the DNA end is closer to TRBJ2-7. Germline V gives CDR1 MNHEY, CDR2 SVGEGT. This CDR3 is built from 11 residues. The DNA of the CDR3 is TGTGCCAGCAGTTACTACAATGAGCAGTACTTC. It specifies CASSYYNEQYF.

V and J are TRBV7-2 and TRBJ1-2; 10 bases are shared with TRBD1. The CDR3 length is 15 residues. CDR1 is SGHTA, CDR2 FQGNSA, per germline. With V trimmed by 4 bases and J by 3 bases, 5 bases remained unmatched. The CDR3 DNA follows: TGTGCCAGCAGCTCCCGGGACAGGGGAGACTATGGCTACACCTTC. It yields the protein CASSSRDRGDYGYTF.

This chain connects TRBV30 to TRBJ1-1; no reliable D call. CDR1 GTSNPN and CDR2 SVGIG come from the germline V gene (reference sequence). The V and J ends lost 1 base and 1 base respectively, with 7 bases between them. The CDR3 spans 13 residues. Written as DNA, the CDR3 is TGTGCCTGGAGTGCGGGGAGGAACACTGAAGCTTTCTTT. As protein: CAWSAGRNTEAFF.

The gene calls are TRBV2 and TRBJ1-1, with TRBD1 matching 11 bases. Germline-derived CDR1 and CDR2 are SNHLY and FYNNEI. This CDR3 contains 14 residues. V shed 7 bases and J 5 bases; nucleotides not matched to a gene: 6. The CDR3 nucleotides are TGTGCCAGCAAAACGGACAGGGGGCTGACTGAAGCTTTCTTT. Encoded protein: CASKTDRGLTEAFF.

The chain carries TRBV20-1 and TRBJ2-7; D is perhaps TRBD1 (6 bases). CDR1 and CDR2 (germline): DFQATT, SNEGSKA (reference sequence). This CDR3 region has 14 residues. Trimming took 5 bases from V and 1 from J, leaving 15 bases between them. The CDR3 reads CSACLGASSYEQYF. CDR3 bases: TGCAGTGCTTGTTTGGGGGCTTCGTCCTACGAGCAGTACTTC.

This clonotype was counted once. This chain joins TRBV29-1 and TRBJ2-7; D gene unclear. Per germline, CDR1 SQVTM and CDR2 ANQGSEA. Trimming stripped 7 bases from V and 7 bases from J, with 20 bases between. The CDR3 loop spans 13 amino acids. The CDR3 bases are TGCAGCGCCGTGACCTCGGGTTCTGGGGAGCAGTACTTC. Translation gives CSAVTSGSGEQYF.

This chain uses TRBV9 with TRBJ2-7, with 9 bases that match TRBD1. V trimming: 0 bases; J trimming: 3 bases; junction bases outside the gene matches: 4. Germline loops: CDR1 SGDLS, CDR2 YYNGEE. There are 15 residues in the CDR3. CDR3 DNA sequence: TGTGCCAGCAGCGTAGACGTGGGACAGGGCTACGAGCAGTACTTC. Translation gives CASSVDVGQGYEQYF.

This clonotype was observed a handful of times. This chain links TRBV20-1 with TRBJ2-1, with D unresolved. The CDR3 covers 11 residues. The germline CDR1 and CDR2 sequences are DFQATT and SNEGSKA (reference sequence). The V and J ends lost 5 bases and 1 base respectively, with 3 bases between them. For the CDR3, the DNA is TGCAGTGCTCCTTCCTACAATGAGCAGTTCTTC. It is translated as CSAPSYNEQFF.

The chain joins TRBV6-6 to TRBJ2-2; 7 bases match TRBD1. CDR3 length: 15 residues. Germline V gene sequence: CDR1 MNHNY, CDR2 SVGAGI (reference sequence). Germline trimming cut 4 bases from V and 5 bases from J; bases unmatched to any gene: 7. The CDR3 is CASSSNRGFTGELFF. In nucleotides, the CDR3 is TGTGCCAGCAGTTCCAACAGGGGATTTACCGGGGAGCTGTTTTTT.

V gene TRBV7-8 combines with J gene TRBJ1-4, with a tentative D call TRBD1 (5 bases). Germline V CDR1 and CDR2: SGHVS, FQNEAQ. This CDR3 spans 17 amino acids. Trimming stripped 4 bases from V and 0 bases from J, with 15 bases between. CDR3 residues: CASSSARDLSTNEKLFF. The CDR3 DNA reads as TGTGCCAGCAGCTCAGCGCGGGACCTTTCAACTAATGAAAAACTGTTTTTT.

Turning to this clonotype: A junction boundary mismatches the germline segment, possibly from a read error. The chain employs TRBV7-2 and TRBJ2-3; 7 bases line up with TRBD2. The germline CDR1 and CDR2 sequences are SGHTA and FQGNSA. This CDR3 region has 17 residues. The CDR3 sequence is CASNLVALAEHSDTQYF. The CDR3 region has the DNA TGTGCCAGCAACTTAGTAGCGCTAGCGGAACATTCAGATACGCAGTATTTT.

This clonotype was detected only a few times. The chain is built from TRBV27 and TRBJ2-5; D unclear. V lost 3 bases to trimming and J lost 3 bases, with 8 bases between them. CDR3 length equals 13 residues. Germline-derived CDR1 and CDR2 are MNHEY and SMNVEV (reference sequence). The CDR3 reads CASSFLAEETQYF. The CDR3 nucleotides are TGTGCCAGCAGTTTCTTAGCAGAAGAGACCCAGTACTTC.

To note about this clonotype: The junction does not match germline at one end; this may be a read error. V usage is TRBV2 and J usage is TRBJ2-1; D is perhaps TRBD1 (5 bases). The CDR3 length is 14 residues. CDR1 is SNHLY and CDR2 is FYNNEI in the germline V gene. CDR3 bases: TGTGCCAGCATTGAAGTCAGGGCTTACAATGAGCAGTTCTTC. Protein product: CASIEVRAYNEQFF.

The chain uses TRBV4-1 and TRBJ1-5, with 9 bases aligning to TRBD1. After removal of 3 bases from V and 7 bases from J, the junction contained 10 bases not matched to a gene. CDR3 length: 16 residues. The germline V gene encodes CDR1 MGHRA and CDR2 YSYEKL. Here the CDR3 DNA reads TGCGCCAGCAGCCATATGACAGGGGGGGGAAACCAGCCCCAGCATTTT. This codes for CASSHMTGGGNQPQHF.